The clone carrying this T cell receptor beta chain showed up many times. Its cognate antigen is unknown. These data belong to a study of HIV-infected patients and healthy controls. Study as a whole: CD4 counts in about 85% of the 16 patients increased modestly yet significantly but stayed below normal.

Roughly three months, about 14 weeks, into antiretroviral therapy, follow-up blood was collected. All unsorted peripheral T cells were captured because whole blood was used without fractionation. The V and J ends lost 6 bases and 3 bases respectively, with 14 bases between them. This CDR3 has 15 residues. cDNA was made from around 0.5 ug RNA using alpha and beta constant primers. Each of the alpha and beta chains got its own library through chain-specific third strand synthesis with indices. A single primer pair per chain amplified all rearrangements, with per-molecule barcodes. TCRdb called the 5' RACE reads again in MiXCR, with one record for every CDR3 protein. The sample carries more than 3,500 distinct CDR3 sequences, about 9.1% recorded once. Findings and limits, study-wide: Compared with untreated HIV+ repertoires, healthy controls showed roughly threefold more distinct CDR3s and higher Shannon diversity. The authors saw processing only sixteen HIV-infected individuals as a major limitation on generality.

Sequenced material: blood, taken during antiretroviral therapy. The clonotype comes from an adult with HIV infection. The chain employs TRBV12-3 or TRBV12-4 and TRBJ2-2; D may be TRBD1 (6 bases). In DNA, the CDR3 is TGTGCCAGCAGCTACTCCGGGACACACACCGGGGAGCTGTTTTTT. It encodes CASSYSGTHTGELFF.